This T cell receptor (beta chain) is from a study of control samples from healthy donors and cancer patients. The protocol was immunoSEQ multiplex PCR, while the TCRdb copy is restricted to in-frame clones and leaves out a portion. Counted here are about 120,000 clones, roughly 90% occurring once; the ten biggest clones make up about 2.2%. CDR1 and CDR2 from the germline V gene are SGHTA and FQGNSA. The CDR3 runs 15 residues. The germline V and J ends were trimmed by 0 bases and 0 bases, with 8 bases remaining between them. The sequencing input was blood. The TCR was taken from a woman in her forties or fifties in good health. The chain carries TRBV7-2 and TRBJ1-1; the D is unclear. CDR3 sequence (DNA): TGTGCCAGCAGCTTAGCGGGGATCGTGAACACTGAAGCTTTCTTT. This sequence encodes CASSLAGIVNTEAFF.